This T cell receptor beta chain was captured in a study of response to subunit inactivated influenza vaccine. Findings and caveats of the study: The study's authors posited that every seasonal influenza vaccination enlists few new T cells.

Each CDR3 protein is one row after TCRdb ran MiXCR on the RT-PCR reads. The sample carries some 190,000 distinct CDR3 sequences, approximately 14% recorded once. Germline CDR1 and CDR2: SGHVS and FQNEAQ. The CDR3 runs 16 residues. Trimming took 2 bases from V and 0 from J; bases not matched to a gene: 4. Worth noting for this clonotype: Its antigen is as yet unknown.

The clonotype originates from a man between 50 and 59 years old who received an inactivated influenza vaccine. Specimen: CD8+ T cells sorted from PBMCs, collected around 5 days after vaccination. The gene calls are TRBV7-8 and TRBJ2-7; 10 bases map to TRBD2. The CDR3 bases are TGTGCCAGCAGCTTAACGACTAGCGGGTACTCCTACGAGCAGTACTTC. This encodes CASSLTTSGYSYEQYF.